The next 24 T cell receptor beta chains were all read from a single sample in a study of CD8+ T cells in alopecia areata. Reverse transcribed after extraction, RNA yielded cDNA as the sequencing template. This table comes from immunoSEQ multiplex PCR, and its TCRdb copy is limited to in-frame clones, with some not included. Of roughly 99,000 clones in the sample, 65% to 85% are singletons; the top ten hold over 20%. The treatment is: oral pan-JAK inhibitor, 5-10 mg twice daily. This specimen consisted of CD8+ T cells sorted from blood, obtained at week 24, from a patient treated with tofacitinib. These receptors all come from a human donor with alopecia areata.

This clone was detected a few times. This chain joins TRBV7-8 and TRBJ2-1; possible D gene TRBD2, 5 bases. V was trimmed by 5 bases and J by 6 bases, leaving 17 bases between them. The CDR3 runs 15 residues. The germline V gene encodes CDR1 SGHVS and CDR2 FQNEAQ. CDR3: CASSVSIGGVNEQFF. The CDR3 bases are TGTGCCAGCAGCGTCAGCATTGGAGGCGTCAATGAGCAGTTCTTC. Full variable domain (missing parts from reference TRBV7-8 and TRBJ2-1): GAGVSQSPRYKVAKRGQDVALRCDPISGHVSLFWYQQALGQGPEFLTYFQNEAQLDKSGLPSDRFFAERPEGSVSTLKIQRTQQEDSAVYLCASSVSIGGVNEQFFGPGTRLTVL.

This clone was found once. The chain employs TRBV29-1 and TRBJ1-1; 8 bases align to TRBD1. This CDR3 is 13 amino acids long. V shed 6 bases and J 5 bases; nucleotides not matched to a gene: 8. Germline values: CDR1 SQVTM, CDR2 ANQGSEA. The CDR3 DNA follows: TGCAGCGTGGGGACAGGACCGTCGACTGAAGCTTTCTTT. Protein: CSVGTGPSTEAFF.

This clone was detected only once. This chain connects TRBV29-1 to TRBJ2-7; 9 nucleotides line up with TRBD1. Germline lookup yields CDR1 SQVTM and CDR2 ANQGSEA. V lost 6 bases to trimming and J lost 5 bases; unmatched junction nucleotides: 8. CDR3 length: 13 amino acids. The CDR3: CSVEGDRVHEQYF. In DNA form, the CDR3 reads TGCAGCGTGGAGGGGGACAGGGTTCACGAGCAGTACTTC.

The DNA for the CDR3 is TGTGCCAGCAGCCCCGGTCGGAGGGGGCGCAGGGGTGAAAAACTGTTTTTT. Protein: CASSPGRRGRRGEKLFF. The chain employs TRBV13 and TRBJ1-4, with TRBD1 matching 7 bases. Germline CDR1 reads PRHDT; CDR2 reads FYEKMQ (reference sequence). The V and J ends lost 5 bases and 7 bases, in that order; junction bases with no gene match: 16. There are 17 residues in the CDR3. Filled out from reference TRBV13 and TRBJ1-4, the complete variable domain reads AAGVIQSPRHLIKEKRETATLKCYPIPRHDTVYWYQQGPGQDPQFLISFYEKMQSDKGSIPDRFSAQQFSDYHSELNMSSLELGDSALYFCASSPGRRGRRGEKLFFGSGTQLSVL.

The chain couples TRBV7-9 to TRBJ2-1, with D perhaps being TRBD1 or TRBD2 (6 bases each). Germline V gene data show CDR1 as SEHNR and CDR2 as FQNEAQ (reference sequence). With 1 base removed from V and 6 bases from J, the gap between germline ends came to 10 bases. The CDR3 is 14 amino acids. CDR3 sequence: CASSLDGGFNEQFF. In nucleotides, the CDR3 is TGTGCCAGCAGCTTAGACGGGGGCTTCAATGAGCAGTTCTTC.

The V gene is TRBV7-9, the J gene TRBJ2-1; weak D call: TRBD2 (6 bases). V lost 4 bases and J 2 bases, leaving 18 bases between the germline ends. The CDR3 contains 17 residues. Germline loops: CDR1 SEHNR, CDR2 FQNEAQ (reference sequence). The chain's CDR3 is CASSSPEAGLTYNEQFF. CDR3 sequence (DNA): TGTGCCAGCAGCTCCCCCGAGGCGGGGCTGACCTACAATGAGCAGTTCTTC.

The CDR3 DNA sequence: TGTGCCAGCAGCCAAGAGGCAGGGGATTACAATGAGCAGTTCTTC. Amino acids: CASSQEAGDYNEQFF. The chain carries TRBV4-2 and TRBJ2-1; possible D gene TRBD1, 6 bases. The V and J ends lost 0 bases and 4 bases respectively, with 10 bases between them. From germline, CDR1 is LGHNA and CDR2 YNFKEQ. CDR3 length: 15 residues.

The J gene is TRBJ2-7, the V gene TRBV4-1; D is unresolved. The germline CDR1 and CDR2 sequences are MGHRA and YSYEKL. The V and J ends lost 4 bases and 2 bases respectively, with 12 bases between them. The CDR3 has 14 residues. Here the CDR3 DNA reads TGCGCCAGCAGCCCCCAAGCAGGAGCCTACGAGCAGTACTTC. Translating it yields CASSPQAGAYEQYF.

Notes on this clone: The junction does not match germline at one end; this may be a read error. The rearrangement uses TRBV7-7 and TRBJ2-7; D might be TRBD2 (6 bases). Germline loops: CDR1 SSHAT, CDR2 FNYEAQ (reference sequence). The CDR3 has 13 amino acids. CDR3 sequence reads: CASSFTSSHEQYF. The DNA of the CDR3 is TGTGCTAGCAGCTTCACTAGCTCCCACGAGCAGTACTTC.

This clone was counted once. The V call is TRBV7-6, the J call TRBJ2-1, with 7 positions matching TRBD2. The CDR3 runs to 17 residues. CDR1 is SGHVS, CDR2 FNYEAQ, per germline. V lost 1 base to trimming and J lost 0 bases; unmatched junction nucleotides: 6. Written as DNA, the CDR3 is TGTGCCAGCAGCTTAGTTTGGGGGGGAGGCTCCTACAATGAGCAGTTCTTC. It is translated as CASSLVWGGGSYNEQFF.

V usage is TRBV12-1 and J usage is TRBJ2-1; the table assigns TRBD1, which was not confirmed against the DNA. TRBV12-1 represents a pseudogene. CDR3 length: 16 amino acids. CDR3 coding DNA: TGTGCCAGCAGCTGCCCTTCGGGACAGATCCACAATGAGCAGTTCTTC. Encoded protein: CASSCPSGQIHNEQFF.

The J gene is TRBJ1-1, the V gene TRBV30; D remains unclear. V was shortened by 4 bases and J by 7 bases, with 10 bases between the two germline ends. The germline V gene encodes CDR1 GTSNPN and CDR2 SVGIG (reference sequence). The CDR3 length is 11 residues. CDR3 protein: CAWNYGGEAFF. The CDR3 DNA reads as TGTGCCTGGAACTACGGTGGTGAAGCTTTCTTT.

The chain has TRBV4-3 and TRBJ2-7; 10 nucleotides match TRBD1. J was trimmed by 6 bases and V by 4 bases; bases with no gene match: 18. The CDR3 is 18 amino acids. Germline-derived CDR1 and CDR2 are LGHNA and YSLEER. The CDR3: CASSPGPPPGQGRAEQYF. CDR3 DNA: TGCGCCAGCAGCCCTGGACCTCCTCCGGGACAGGGGAGGGCCGAGCAGTACTTC.

This chain uses TRBV7-8 with TRBJ2-5, with 7 nucleotides matching TRBD2. The J call is in doubt because the DNA end fits TRBJ2-7 better. The CDR3 sequence is 13 residues long. The V gene's germline CDR1 is SGHVS and CDR2 FQNEAQ. The CDR3 DNA follows: TGTGCCAGCAGCTTAGTATGGGGGGGCGAGCAGTACTTC. Amino acids: CASSLVWGGEQYF.

Here the CDR3 reads CASSLSGQGNGYTF. CDR3 bases: TGTGCCAGCAGTTTATCGGGACAGGGGAATGGCTACACCTTC. The genes are TRBV27 and TRBJ1-2, with TRBD1 matching over 10 bases. Trimming at V came to 0 bases and at J to 6 bases, leaving 1 base not matched to a gene. Germline loops: CDR1 MNHEY, CDR2 SMNVEV (reference sequence). The CDR3 covers 14 residues.

The chain links TRBV7-8 to TRBJ2-1, with D perhaps matching TRBD1 or TRBD2 (5 bases each). V lost 3 bases to trimming and J lost 4 bases, with 10 bases between them. Germline V gene sequence: CDR1 SGHVS, CDR2 FQNEAQ. The CDR3 spans 14 residues. The CDR3 DNA reads as TGTGCCAGCAGCTTGGGGACGGTTTACAATGAGCAGTTCTTC. Amino acid sequence: CASSLGTVYNEQFF.

V usage is TRBV4-1 and J usage is TRBJ1-1; possibly TRBD1 for D (5 bases). Trimming took 1 base from V and 3 from J, leaving 9 bases between them. In germline, CDR1 is MGHRA, CDR2 YSYEKL. CDR3 size: 14 residues. The DNA for the CDR3 is TGCGCCAGCAGCCAAGCTGGGGCGTACACTGAAGCTTTCTTT. Amino acids: CASSQAGAYTEAFF.

About this clone itself: Other DNA sequences in this specimen translate into the identical CDR3. The rearrangement links TRBV4-1 to TRBJ2-5, with D possibly called TRBD1 or TRBD2 (6 bases each). Germline CDR1 and CDR2: MGHRA and YSYEKL. CDR3 size: 15 residues. V was shortened by 0 bases and J by 5 bases, with 13 bases between the two germline ends. CDR3 amino acids: CASSQDEGGGETQYF. For the CDR3, the DNA is TGCGCCAGCAGCCAAGATGAGGGGGGCGGGGAGACCCAGTACTTC.

In this sample, this clone turned up a few times. V gene TRBV6-1 combines with J gene TRBJ2-3; D may be TRBD1 (6 bases). Looked up from germline, CDR1 is MNHNS and CDR2 is SASEGT. Trimming shortened V by 3 bases and J by 3 bases, and 16 bases separated the two germline ends. The length of the CDR3 is 16 residues. In DNA, the CDR3 is TGTGCCAGCAGTGACGTAGAAGGGGGTCCAACAGATACGCAGTATTTT. Translated, it gives CASSDVEGGPTDTQYF.

The chain combines TRBV2 with TRBJ1-1; D perhaps matches TRBD1 (5 bases). The CDR3 is made up of 15 amino acids. Germline lookup yields CDR1 SNHLY and CDR2 FYNNEI. Trimming took 3 bases from V and 2 from J, leaving 13 bases between them. The CDR3 sequence: CASSDPGTANTEAFF. The CDR3 region has the DNA TGTGCCAGCAGTGATCCCGGGACGGCTAACACTGAAGCTTTCTTT.

Concerning this clone: The same CDR3 also results from other DNA sequences found in this sample. This chain links TRBV7-9 with TRBJ2-3, with 8 nucleotides matching TRBD2. The CDR3 is 15 residues long. V shed 1 base, J shed 2 bases, and the junction held 2 bases outside the gene matches. The germline gives CDR1 SEHNR, CDR2 FQNEAQ (reference sequence). Written as DNA, the CDR3 is TGTGCCAGCAGCTTAGGCGGGGGGCCCACAGATACGCAGTATTTT. Protein: CASSLGGGPTDTQYF.

The chain links TRBV7-9 to TRBJ2-5; 10 bases are a match to TRBD1. The CDR3 has 16 amino acids. With 5 bases clipped from V and 0 bases from J, the junction kept 6 bases outside the gene matches. Per germline, CDR1 SEHNR and CDR2 FQNEAQ (reference sequence). In nucleotides, the CDR3 is TGTGCCAGCAGCCACCGGGACAGGGGCCACCAAGAGACCCAGTACTTC. Its protein is CASSHRDRGHQETQYF.

The chain has TRBV11-2 and TRBJ1-2; tentatively, D is TRBD1 (5 bases). The CDR3 contains 14 residues. CDR1 is SGHAT and CDR2 is FQNNGV in the germline V gene. V was clipped by 1 base and J by 4 bases, with 10 bases between them. The CDR3 nucleotides are TGTGCCAGCAGCTTAGCGGGACGGAGCTATGGCTACACCTTC. Translated: CASSLAGRSYGYTF. The entire variable domain, with the rest obtained from reference TRBV11-2 and TRBJ1-2, is as follows: EAGVAQSPRYKIIEKRQSVAFWCNPISGHATLYWYQQILGQGPKLLIQFQNNGVVDDSQLPKDRFSAERLKGVDSTLKIQPAKLEDSAVYLCASSLAGRSYGYTFGSGTRLTVV.

V is TRBV5-1 and J is TRBJ2-2; no firm D call. The CDR3 loop spans 12 amino acids. Per the germline V gene, CDR1 is SGHRS and CDR2 is YFSETQ. V was cut by 3 bases and J by 2 bases, with 2 bases left in between. The CDR3 reads CASSSNTGELFF. The CDR3 coding sequence is TGCGCCAGCAGCTCTAACACCGGGGAGCTGTTTTTT.